Below, 4 T cell receptor beta chains from the same sample are listed, as sequenced in a study of PD-1 blockade in classical Hodgkin lymphoma. This table comes from immunoSEQ multiplex PCR, and its TCRdb copy is limited to in-frame clones, with some not included. The profile shows fewer than 15,000 clones, 80% to 85% of them singletons. All patients relapsed after autologous stem cell transplantation, and brentuximab vedotin exposure varied. The sequenced sample was peripheral blood mononuclear cells (PBMCs), obtained at baseline. These receptors were collected from a human donor with classical Hodgkin lymphoma.

The rearrangement joins TRBV11-2 to TRBJ2-7; D is undetermined. This CDR3 has 13 amino acids. CDR1 is SGHAT and CDR2 is FQNNGV in the germline V gene. Trimming took 5 bases from V and 4 from J, leaving 12 bases between them. CDR3 in amino acids: CASSIVPGYEQYF. Here the CDR3 DNA reads TGTGCCAGCAGCATCGTTCCCGGATACGAGCAGTACTTC.

This sequence joins TRBV25-1 and TRBJ2-1; D remains unclear. This CDR3 has 12 amino acids. Germline V gene sequence: CDR1 MGHDK, CDR2 SYGVNS. The V and J ends lost 3 bases and 8 bases respectively, with 8 bases between them. The CDR3 bases are TGTGCCAGCAGTGATTCCGGGCATGAGCAGTTCTTC. It is translated as CASSDSGHEQFF. The full variable domain, with the rest looked up from reference TRBV25-1 and TRBJ2-1, is EADIYQTPRYLVIGTGKKITLECSQTMGHDKMYWYQQDPGMELHLIHYSYGVNSTEKGDLSSESTVSRIRTEHFPLTLESARPSHTSQYLCASSDSGHEQFFGPGTRLTVL.

The chain recombines TRBV7-2 with TRBJ2-1; 7 nucleotides line up with TRBD2. Germline values: CDR1 SGHTA, CDR2 FQGNSA. V lost 5 bases to trimming and J lost 3 bases; unmatched junction nucleotides: 7. The CDR3 length is 15 residues. CDR3 in amino acids: CASSARTRFYNEQFF. The DNA for the CDR3 is TGTGCCAGCAGCGCGAGGACTAGATTCTACAATGAGCAGTTCTTC.

The genes are TRBV5-3 and TRBJ1-1; D is ambiguous. TRBV5-3 carries the ORF label, with uncertain function. CDR3 length equals 11 residues. The V gene lost 2 bases and the J gene lost 8 bases, with 7 bases spanning the gap. Written as DNA, the CDR3 is TGTGCCAGAAGCTTCCTCATGGAAGCTTTCTTT. This sequence encodes CARSFLMEAFF.